This is a list of T cell receptor beta chains from one sample in a study of T cells after yellow fever vaccination. MiXCR, run by TCRdb on the 5' RACE reads, gives a single entry per CDR3 protein. The sample has about 58,000 distinct CDR3 sequences, approximately 7% seen once; the top ten hold 30% to 40%. Source: CD8+ T cells sorted from PBMCs, taken on the day of the first yellow fever vaccination. The receptors were gathered from a man younger than 35 who received the YFV17D yellow fever vaccine. Both conserved end residues are part of each CDR3. Each record gives: V gene, J gene, CDR3 protein.

TRBV11-2	TRBJ2-1	CASSLQSRDTYSNEQFF
TRBV6-2/TRBV6-3	TRBJ2-5	CASSYGSHQETQYF
TRBV20-1	TRBJ2-6	CSARDGSYNVLTF
TRBV27	TRBJ2-5	CASKTMAVQETQYF
TRBV15	TRBJ2-1	CATSRDFRDNEQFF
TRBV25-1	TRBJ2-2	CASSELDSYTGELFF
TRBV5-6	TRBJ2-4	CASRAFLGRLAGDKNIQYF
TRBV6-5	TRBJ1-1	CASSYTLSGYTEAFF
TRBV29-1	TRBJ2-2	CSVRWPNTGELFF
TRBV4-1	TRBJ1-5	CASSQDLWGAGNQPQHF
TRBV5-1	TRBJ1-1	CASSIEINGDTEAFF
TRBV25-1	TRBJ2-7	CASSHRGQGYEQYF
TRBV6-4	TRBJ2-3	CASSESSGGPTDTQYF
TRBV5-4	TRBJ2-7	CASRSSGTEQYF
TRBV11-2	TRBJ2-1	CASSSELAGGSYEQFF
TRBV12-3/TRBV12-4	TRBJ1-3	CASSGPGQGTGNTIYF
TRBV11-2	TRBJ2-1	CASSFRDRVTDEQFF
TRBV6-2/TRBV6-3	TRBJ2-1	CASSYSPGGNEQFF
TRBV29-1	TRBJ2-7	CSVLPRDPTYEQYF
TRBV4-1	TRBJ1-4	CASSLRVGEKLFF
TRBV6-5	TRBJ2-1	CASRRTSYNEQFF
TRBV12-3/TRBV12-4	TRBJ2-1	CASSFRGDEQFF
TRBV4-3	TRBJ2-2	CASSAKRGPWGELFF
TRBV7-9	TRBJ1-2	CASSTRDIHYGYTF
TRBV20-1	TRBJ1-2	CSAGAYRDLNYGYTF
TRBV7-6	TRBJ2-4	CASSPQPTIQNIQYF
TRBV4-1	TRBJ2-5	CASSHLRLGEKTQYF
TRBV7-9	TRBJ2-1	CASNSGQEYNEQFF
TRBV25-1	TRBJ1-2	CASTSGNYGYTF
TRBV10-2	TRBJ2-7	CASSHTGYSAYEQYF
TRBV7-2	TRBJ2-3	CASSLAGHRDTQYF
TRBV5-1	TRBJ2-4	CASSERGTGGGRGKNIQYF
TRBV19	TRBJ2-7	CASRTPGNYELYF
TRBV6-5	TRBJ2-7	CASSSRTSSREQYF
TRBV12-3/TRBV12-4	TRBJ2-3	CASSLAGADTQYF
TRBV5-1	TRBJ2-3	CASSFGLAGYTYTQYF
TRBV5-1	TRBJ2-6	CASSWAGKGANVLTF
TRBV5-4	TRBJ2-1	CASRGLGNEQFF
TRBV7-9	TRBJ2-1	CASSPGSGGASYNEQFF